What follows are 27 T cell receptor beta chains derived from one specimen sequenced in a study of T-cell memory formation after mild COVID-19. A single record per CDR3 protein comes from TCRdb applying MiXCR to the 5' RACE reads. The table has around 250,000 distinct CDR3 sequences, 15% to 19% seen once. The material sequenced was PBMCs or a T cell subset sorted from them (not recorded which). These receptors were collected from an adult woman who had mild COVID-19 (a few samples of this study predate the infection). Cell type and time point are not known.

The CDR3 here is CASSMAGTSDTQYF. The CDR3 region has the DNA TGTGCCAGTAGTATGGCCGGGACCTCGGATACGCAGTATTTT. The chain joins TRBV19 to TRBJ2-3; D is possibly TRBD1 or TRBD2 (5 bases each). V was pared by 3 bases and J by 6 bases, with 13 bases between. Germline V gives CDR1 LNHDA, CDR2 SQIVND (reference sequence). The CDR3 sequence is 14 residues long.

The chain is built from TRBV24-1 and TRBJ1-2; 9 positions agree with TRBD1. The CDR3 covers 13 residues. With V trimmed by 3 bases and J by 8 bases, 3 bases remained unmatched. The V gene's germline CDR1 is KGHDR and CDR2 SFDVKD. CDR3 DNA: TGTGCCACCAGTGATAGGACAGGGGAAGGCTACACCTTC. It yields the protein CATSDRTGEGYTF.

In its sample, this clonotype was seen a few times. The chain recombines TRBV10-3 with TRBJ2-7; TRBD1 agrees at 12 bases. Trimming removed 2 bases from V and 1 base from J; junction bases left unmatched: 12. Germline V gives CDR1 ENHRY, CDR2 SYGVKD. This CDR3 comprises 19 residues. The CDR3, as DNA: TGTGCCATCAGTGAGCATGCCGGGACAGGGGGCCGGATTTCCTACGAGCAGTACTTC. Residues: CAISEHAGTGGRISYEQYF.

This clonotype was seen a handful of times. The chain uses TRBV4-1 and TRBJ1-5; 7 bases are shared with TRBD1. The J segment lost 5 bases and the V segment lost 0 bases, leaving 4 bases of the junction unmatched. Looked up from germline, CDR1 is MGHRA and CDR2 is YSYEKL. The CDR3 contains 15 residues. The CDR3, as DNA: TGCGCCAGCAGCCAAGATCCTACAGGGGATCAGCCCCAGCATTTT. As protein: CASSQDPTGDQPQHF.

This clonotype has ten or more counts. The chain uses TRBV5-1 and TRBJ2-7; either TRBD1 or TRBD2 may fit D (6 bases each). The CDR3 runs 16 residues. Germline V gives CDR1 SGHRS, CDR2 YFSETQ. With 9 bases removed from V and 2 bases from J, the gap between germline ends came to 24 bases. The CDR3 DNA reads as TGCGCCACCCCCTTCGGGGGCTCCAGCCTCCCCTACGAGCAGTACTTC. Protein sequence: CATPFGGSSLPYEQYF. The whole variable domain, remainder taken from reference TRBV5-1 and TRBJ2-7, is KAGVTQTPRYLIKTRGQQVTLSCSPISGHRSVSWYQQTPGQGLQFLFEYFSETQRNKGNFPGRFSGRQFSNSRSEMNVSTLELGDSALYLCATPFGGSSLPYEQYFGPGTRLTVT.

This clonotype was counted ten times or more. The V call is TRBV3-1, the J call TRBJ1-1, with D maybe TRBD1 (6 bases). V gave up 0 bases and J gave up 0 bases, with 11 bases separating them. The CDR3 has 16 amino acids. CDR1 and CDR2 from the germline V gene are LGHDT and YNNKEL (reference sequence). Here the CDR3 reads CASSQDWGAMNTEAFF. CDR3 DNA sequence: TGTGCCAGCAGCCAAGATTGGGGGGCAATGAACACTGAAGCTTTCTTT.

This clonotype was seen many times. V and J are TRBV6-5 and TRBJ2-7; a weak D match, TRBD2 (5 bases). V lost 5 bases and J 0 bases, leaving 17 bases between the germline ends. Germline CDR1 and CDR2: MNHEY and SVGAGI. The CDR3 totals 16 residues. The chain's CDR3 is CASSDFRRENSYEQYF. The CDR3 region has the DNA TGTGCCAGCAGTGACTTTAGACGGGAAAACTCCTACGAGCAGTACTTC.

A few counts support this clonotype. The CDR3 sequence is CASSLRRSNQPQHF. DNA of the CDR3: TGTGCCAGCAGCTTGCGGAGGAGCAATCAGCCCCAGCATTTT. The chain has TRBV5-6 and TRBJ1-5; D ambiguous. Germline assignment: CDR1 SGHDT and CDR2 YYEEEE. This CDR3 has 14 amino acids. The germline V and J ends were trimmed by 1 base and 1 base, with 6 bases remaining between them.

J is TRBJ1-2 and V is TRBV6-2 or TRBV6-3; D gene ambiguous. Trimming cost V 8 bases and J 4 bases, with 14 bases left between them. Germline CDR1 is MNHEY and CDR2 is SVGEGT. There are 13 residues in the CDR3. The CDR3 DNA reads TGTGCCAGCCAAGGACCCTCCGTCTATGGCTACACCTTC. Translation: CASQGPSVYGYTF.

This sequence joins TRBV30 and TRBJ1-1; D is uncertain. This CDR3 is 11 amino acids long. V gave up 0 bases and J gave up 1 base, with 0 bases separating them. CDR1 GTSNPN and CDR2 SVGIG come from the germline V gene (reference sequence). As DNA, the CDR3 is TGTGCCTGGAGTGTGAACACTGAAGCTTTCTTT. Encoded protein: CAWSVNTEAFF. The full variable domain, completed using reference TRBV30 and TRBJ1-1, is SQTIHQWPATLVQPVGSPLSLECTVEGTSNPNLYWYRQAAGRGLQLLFYSVGIGQISSEVPQNLSASRPQDRQFILSSKKLLLSDSGFYLCAWSVNTEAFFGQGTRLTVV.

This clonotype was counted between two and nine times. The V and J genes are TRBV6-1 and TRBJ2-2, with 12 positions matching TRBD2. The CDR3 contains 17 residues. Germline CDR1 and CDR2: MNHNS and SASEGT. V lost 3 bases and J lost 3; bases outside the gene matches: 5. The CDR3 here is CASSEPGLAGYTGELFF. As DNA, the CDR3 is TGTGCCAGCAGTGAGCCAGGACTAGCGGGGTACACCGGGGAGCTGTTTTTT.

The chain is built from TRBV19 and TRBJ1-1, with no clear D. Trimming took 5 bases from V and 6 from J, leaving 13 bases between them. This CDR3 has 13 amino acids. Germline V gene sequence: CDR1 LNHDA, CDR2 SQIVND (reference sequence). The CDR3 coding sequence is TGTGCCAGTAGTGGCCAACGACTTGCTGAAGCTTTCTTT. Amino acid sequence: CASSGQRLAEAFF.

J is TRBJ2-1 and V is TRBV7-3; D may match TRBD1 or TRBD2 (5 bases each). The germline CDR1 and CDR2 sequences are SGHTA and FQGTGA. V was clipped by 4 bases and J by 6 bases, with 16 bases between them. This CDR3 contains 15 residues. The CDR3 sequence is CASSSRTGAGNEQFF. In DNA, the CDR3 is TGTGCCAGCAGCTCGAGGACCGGGGCCGGCAATGAGCAGTTCTTC. Together with reference TRBV7-3 and TRBJ2-1, the CDR3 gives the full variable domain: GAGVSQTPSNKVTEKGKYVELRCDPISGHTALYWYRQSLGQGPEFLIYFQGTGAADDSGLPNDRFFAVRPEGSVSTLKIQRTERGDSAVYLCASSSRTGAGNEQFFGPGTRLTVL.

The chain employs TRBV5-1 and TRBJ1-2, with 7 positions matching TRBD1. Germline CDR1 and CDR2: SGHRS and YFSETQ. CDR3 length equals 17 residues. With 2 bases clipped from V and 9 bases from J, the junction kept 19 bases outside the gene matches. The CDR3 here is CASSLMNDRAAAGSYTF. The CDR3 DNA reads TGCGCCAGCAGCTTAATGAACGACAGGGCTGCGGCGGGAAGCTACACCTTC.

This clonotype has ten or more counts. The chain links TRBV24-1 to TRBJ2-7; TRBD1 might be the D (5 bases). This CDR3 has 14 amino acids. Germline V gives CDR1 KGHDR, CDR2 SFDVKD. With 4 bases removed from V and 3 bases from J, the gap between germline ends came to 12 bases. The CDR3 DNA reads TGTGCCACCAGTGAGGCAGGGAAAAGCTACGAGCAGTACTTC. Translating gives CATSEAGKSYEQYF.

This clonotype occurred a few times. The V gene is TRBV6-1, the J gene TRBJ2-1, with a possible D match to TRBD1 (5 bases). Germline assignment: CDR1 MNHNS and CDR2 SASEGT. This CDR3 region has 13 residues. Trimming took off 9 bases at V and 0 bases at J, with 9 bases between the two ends. CDR3 region: CASKGVSYNEQFF. The CDR3 bases are TGTGCCAGTAAAGGGGTCTCCTACAATGAGCAGTTCTTC.

This clonotype was observed many times. CDR3: CSQQGASYNEQFF. DNA of the CDR3: TGCAGTCAACAGGGGGCCTCGTACAATGAGCAGTTCTTC. The chain recombines TRBV20-1 with TRBJ2-1; TRBD1 aligns across 9 bases. The CDR3 contains 13 residues. Germline values: CDR1 DFQATT, CDR2 SNEGSKA (reference sequence). V lost 8 bases and J lost 4; bases outside the gene matches: 6.

The V call is TRBV3-1, the J call TRBJ1-2; the match to TRBD1 covers 8 bases. Germline assignment: CDR1 LGHDT and CDR2 YNNKEL (reference sequence). The length of the CDR3 is 14 residues. The V gene end was trimmed by 5 bases and the J gene end by 2 bases; junction bases not matched to a gene: 4. CDR3 sequence reads: CASSDRGGNYGYTF. The CDR3 bases are TGTGCCAGCAGCGACAGGGGTGGGAACTATGGCTACACCTTC.

Only a few counts were recorded for this clonotype. The chain has TRBV4-2 and TRBJ2-1; D is perhaps TRBD2 (6 bases). The V and J ends lost 1 base and 9 bases respectively, with 10 bases between them. Per the germline V gene, CDR1 is LGHNA and CDR2 is YNFKEQ. This CDR3 has 13 residues. The CDR3 coding sequence is TGTGCCAGCAGCCAAGTACTAGCTTTTGAGCAGTTCTTC. Protein sequence: CASSQVLAFEQFF.

This clonotype was seen only a few times. V is TRBV6-5 and J is TRBJ2-7, with 11 positions matching TRBD2. The CDR3 is made up of 18 amino acids. The germline gives CDR1 MNHEY, CDR2 SVGAGI. Trimming removed 0 bases from V and 0 bases from J; junction bases left unmatched: 7. DNA for the CDR3: TGTGCCAGCAGTTACTCGACACTAGCGGGAGTTGGCTCCTACGAGCAGTACTTC. It is translated as CASSYSTLAGVGSYEQYF.

The rearrangement links TRBV12-3 or TRBV12-4 to TRBJ1-2; D unclear. The germline V and J ends were trimmed by 2 bases and 3 bases, with 4 bases remaining between them. The CDR3 contains 12 residues. The CDR3 nucleotides are TGTGCCAGCAGTTTAAGGGACTATGGCTACACCTTC. This encodes CASSLRDYGYTF.

The rearrangement joins TRBV18 to TRBJ1-2, with D unresolved. The germline V and J ends were trimmed by 4 bases and 0 bases, with 12 bases remaining between them. The CDR3 spans 15 residues. Germline lookup yields CDR1 KGHSH and CDR2 LQKENI. The CDR3 DNA sequence: TGTGCCAGCTCACTGCGGGTCCTTACTAACTATGGCTACACCTTC. As protein: CASSLRVLTNYGYTF.

The DNA for the CDR3 is TGTGCCAGTACTGATCGGGGATCTTGGACTGAAGCTTTCTTT. Translation gives CASTDRGSWTEAFF. This chain links TRBV19 with TRBJ1-1; D is uncertain. Germline V gene lookup returns CDR1 LNHDA and CDR2 SQIVND (reference sequence). The CDR3 totals 14 residues. The V end lost 7 bases, the J end lost 5 bases, and 17 bases lay between the germline ends.

The chain links TRBV6-2 or TRBV6-3 to TRBJ1-5, with 8 bases aligning to TRBD1. Looked up from germline, CDR1 is MNHEY and CDR2 is SVGEGT. The CDR3 is made up of 14 amino acids. V shed 5 bases and J 6 bases; nucleotides not matched to a gene: 6. The CDR3 reads CASSTGQGGQPQHF. In nucleotides, the CDR3 is TGTGCCAGCAGTACTGGACAGGGTGGTCAGCCCCAGCATTTT.

This clonotype came up many times. The chain uses TRBV20-1 and TRBJ1-2; TRBD1 is a possible D gene (5 bases). Germline-derived CDR1 and CDR2 are DFQATT and SNEGSKA (reference sequence). V dropped 3 bases and J dropped 4 bases, with 9 bases sitting between them. CDR3 length: 12 amino acids. The CDR3: CSASWQGYGYTF. DNA of the CDR3: TGCAGTGCTAGTTGGCAGGGCTATGGCTACACCTTC.

V usage is TRBV19 and J usage is TRBJ1-2; D not certain. In germline, CDR1 is LNHDA, CDR2 SQIVND (reference sequence). There are 15 residues in the CDR3. V was cut by 6 bases and J by 0 bases, with 14 bases left in between. The CDR3 here is CASSRPGGSNYGYTF. CDR3 nucleotide sequence: TGTGCCAGTAGCCGGCCCGGAGGTTCTAACTATGGCTACACCTTC.

This sequence joins TRBV20-1 and TRBJ2-7; D call uncertain. Trimming shortened V by 1 base and J by 6 bases, and 16 bases separated the two germline ends. The CDR3 sequence is 14 residues long. CDR1 DFQATT and CDR2 SNEGSKA come from the germline V gene (reference sequence). CDR3 sequence reads: CSARGGSAGREQYF. The CDR3 DNA sequence: TGCAGTGCTAGAGGAGGCTCCGCTGGGCGCGAGCAGTACTTC.